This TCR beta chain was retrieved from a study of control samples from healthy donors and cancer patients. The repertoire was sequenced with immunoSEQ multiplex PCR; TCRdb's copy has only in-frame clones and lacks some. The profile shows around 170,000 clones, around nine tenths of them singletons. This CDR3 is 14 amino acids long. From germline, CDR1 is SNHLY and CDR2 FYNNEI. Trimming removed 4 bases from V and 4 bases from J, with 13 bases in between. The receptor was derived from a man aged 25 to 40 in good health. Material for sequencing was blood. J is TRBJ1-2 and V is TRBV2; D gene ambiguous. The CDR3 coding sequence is TGTGCCAGCAGTGCCCCGTCCCATTTCTATGGCTACACCTTC. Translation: CASSAPSHFYGYTF.